This TCR beta chain was observed in a study of CD8+CD57+ T cells in acquired aplastic anemia. Study details: Sorted CD4+ and CD8+ cells gave an average of roughly 3.3 ug of DNA. Whole-study findings and limits: Both patients and controls carried the same twenty-nine CD8+ CDR3 sequences.

Individuals selected for sequencing had exhibited CD8+CD57+ cell expansion on flow cytometry. Severe acquired aplastic anemia was the diagnosis recorded for all patients. No therapy had been given to the patients at the time of blood sampling. Profiling of TCR beta VDJ combinations and CDR3 sequences used genomic DNA as template. Each CDR3 protein is one row after TCRdb ran MiXCR on the reads. This table has 150,000 or so distinct CDR3 sequences, about 52% appearing once. Regarding this clonotype: Its antigen is undetermined.

Trimming removed 4 bases from V and 5 bases from J; junction bases left unmatched: 7. Germline-derived CDR1 and CDR2 are SGDLS and YYNGEE. The CDR3 runs to 15 residues. The clonotype was recovered from a human donor with aplastic anemia. The material sequenced was sorted CD4+, CD8+, or CD8+CD57+ T cells (not recorded which) from PBMCs. The rearrangement uses TRBV9 and TRBJ2-5; 11 nucleotides align to TRBD2. CDR3 coding DNA: TGTGCCAGCAGCACACTAGCGGGAGCATGGGAGACCCAGTACTTC. Its translation is CASSTLAGAWETQYF.